Included here is one TCR beta chain sequence, with context. This record comes from a study of blood T cell repertoires in COVID-19. Study at large: From the United States, Italy and Spain came samples of acute and convalescent COVID-19. The analysed material was cDNA or gDNA that came from T cells, B-cell-depleted T cells, or PBMCs.

This CDR3 comprises 14 residues. Trimming pared 4 bases from V and 0 bases from J, leaving 10 bases between. Looked up from germline, CDR1 is SGHDT and CDR2 is YYEEEE. In the study's own analysis: By means of reference gene primer amplification, nucleated cell counts were estimated. Here immunoSEQ multiplex PCR was the method, and the copy in TCRdb shows in-frame clones only, minus some. The V and J calls and clone size are taken from that table; D and trimming were inferred from the DNA. The sample records 110,000 to 150,000 clones, approximately 86% being singletons. The TCR sequence derives from a human donor in a cohort sampled during active COVID-19. V is TRBV5-6 and J is TRBJ1-2, with no clear D. The sequenced sample consisted of peripheral blood. For the CDR3, the DNA is TGTGCCAGCAGCCTGGAAGGAGCTAACTATGGCTACACCTTC. It specifies CASSLEGANYGYTF. Based on the CDR3 plus reference TRBV5-6 and TRBJ1-2, the full variable domain is DAGVTQSPTHLIKTRGQQVTLRCSPKSGHDTVSWYQQALGQGPQFIFQYYEEEERQRGNFPDRFSGHQFPNYSSELNVNALLLGDSALYLCASSLEGANYGYTFGSGTRLTVV.